Listed here are 15 T cell receptor beta chains from one sample, sequenced in a study of blood T cell repertoires in COVID-19. The table came from immunoSEQ multiplex PCR; TCRdb's copy has only in-frame clones and leaves some out. The data show about 280,000 clones, roughly four fifths seen once. Sequenced sample: PBMCs or T cells enriched from blood (not recorded which). These receptors were collected from a man aged 35 to 55 who had been exposed to COVID-19.

The V call is TRBV5-5, the J call TRBJ1-5, with D perhaps TRBD1 (5 bases). The CDR3 spans 14 residues. Germline V lookup: CDR1 SGHKS, CDR2 YYEKEE (reference sequence). The V gene lost 2 bases and the J gene lost 6 bases, with 12 bases spanning the gap. The CDR3 here is CASSLGETRQPQHF. CDR3 coding DNA: TGTGCCAGCAGCTTAGGGGAAACTCGTCAGCCCCAGCATTTT. Complete variable domain (other parts from reference TRBV5-5 and TRBJ1-5): DAGVTQSPTHLIKTRGQQVTLRCSPISGHKSVSWYQQVLGQGPQFIFQYYEKEERGRGNFPDRFSARQFPNYSSELNVNALLLGDSALYLCASSLGETRQPQHFGDGTRLSIL.

The CDR3 is CAIRPPSGEQFF. CDR3 DNA sequence: TGTGCCATCAGACCGCCTAGCGGTGAGCAGTTCTTC. V is TRBV10-3 and J is TRBJ2-1; 7 nucleotides line up with TRBD2. J gave up 9 bases and V 6 bases, and 5 bases lay outside the gene matches. This CDR3 has 12 amino acids. In germline, CDR1 is ENHRY, CDR2 SYGVKD.

V usage is TRBV10-1 and J usage is TRBJ2-7, with a tentative D call TRBD2 (6 bases). Germline V gives CDR1 WNHNN, CDR2 SYGVQD (reference sequence). Between the trimmed V and J ends, which lost 8 bases and 7 bases, there was a span of 18 bases. The CDR3 is made up of 13 amino acids. In nucleotides, the CDR3 is TGCGCCAGCTCGAGGAGGGGCGACGGAGAGCAGTACTTC. It is translated as CASSRRGDGEQYF.

This chain joins TRBV13 and TRBJ2-3, with 9 bases fitting TRBD2. Per the germline V gene, CDR1 is PRHDT and CDR2 is FYEKMQ (reference sequence). V shed 4 bases, J shed 2 bases, and the junction held 13 bases outside the gene matches. CDR3 length: 18 amino acids. CDR3 in amino acids: CASSSATPTSGPTDTQYF. CDR3 coding DNA: TGTGCCAGCAGCTCCGCCACCCCGACTAGCGGTCCCACAGATACGCAGTATTTT. Using reference TRBV13 and TRBJ2-3 for the parts outside the CDR3, the full variable domain is AAGVIQSPRHLIKEKRETATLKCYPIPRHDTVYWYQQGPGQDPQFLISFYEKMQSDKGSIPDRFSAQQFSDYHSELNMSSLELGDSALYFCASSSATPTSGPTDTQYFGPGTRLTVL.

This chain uses TRBV24-1 with TRBJ1-2; no reliable D call. The CDR3 extends over 13 amino acids. V lost 9 bases and J 4 bases, leaving 14 bases between the germline ends. Germline CDR1 reads KGHDR; CDR2 reads SFDVKD. The CDR3 reads CATREGGIYGYTF. In nucleotides, the CDR3 is TGTGCCACCCGGGAGGGAGGAATCTATGGCTACACCTTC.

The V gene is TRBV30, the J gene TRBJ2-7; 10 bases fit TRBD1. CDR3 length: 15 residues. The germline V gene encodes CDR1 GTSNPN and CDR2 SVGIG (reference sequence). V lost 0 bases, J lost 3 bases, and 5 bases stayed unmatched. CDR3 bases: TGTGCCTGGAGTGTGTGGGACAGGGGATTCTACGAGCAGTACTTC. The encoded protein is CAWSVWDRGFYEQYF.

The chain couples TRBV19 to TRBJ2-1; D might be TRBD2 (5 bases). Germline V gene lookup returns CDR1 LNHDA and CDR2 SQIVND (reference sequence). Trimming took 3 bases from V and 5 from J, leaving 14 bases between them. This CDR3 spans 15 amino acids. Here the CDR3 reads CASSMLARVDNEQFF. CDR3 sequence (DNA): TGTGCCAGTAGTATGTTGGCGAGGGTGGACAATGAGCAGTTCTTC.

This clone was counted a few times. The rearrangement joins TRBV4-1 to TRBJ1-1, with D tentatively TRBD1 (6 bases). Trimming shortened V by 2 bases and J by 4 bases, and 17 bases separated the two germline ends. This CDR3 has 16 residues. Germline-derived CDR1 and CDR2 are MGHRA and YSYEKL. The CDR3 bases are TGCGCCAGCAGCCAAAAGCCCCAGGGGTGGGTCACTGAAGCTTTCTTT. This encodes CASSQKPQGWVTEAFF.

As concerns this clone: The germline gene is not matched at one end of the junction; a read error may be the cause. This chain links TRBV6-6 with TRBJ2-4, with D tentatively TRBD1 (5 bases). CDR3 size: 12 residues. CDR1 is MNHNY and CDR2 is SVGAGI in the germline V gene (reference sequence). The CDR3 nucleotides read TGTGCCAGCATCTCGGGTAGGGGATCCTTACTCTTC. Translating it yields CASISGRGSLLF.

The V call is TRBV5-1, the J call TRBJ1-3, with 7 bases aligning to TRBD1. The ends lost 0 bases at V and 1 base at J; junction bases unmatched: 4. CDR1 and CDR2 (germline): SGHRS, YFSETQ. CDR3 length: 16 amino acids. The CDR3 sequence is CASSLAYRGSGNTIYF. The CDR3 DNA is TGCGCCAGCAGCTTGGCCTACAGGGGATCTGGAAACACCATATATTTT.

V and J are TRBV3-1 (or the pseudogene TRBV3-2) and TRBJ1-1, with D perhaps TRBD1 (5 bases). Trimming stripped 0 bases from V and 11 bases from J, with 16 bases between. The CDR3 length is 14 residues. CDR1 and CDR2 (germline): LGHDT, YNNKEL (reference sequence). The CDR3 DNA reads as TGTGCCAGCAGCCAAGATTCGTCTGTGGGGCGGGCTTTCTTT. This sequence encodes CASSQDSSVGRAFF.

V usage is TRBV6-5 and J usage is TRBJ2-7, with a tentative D call TRBD2 (6 bases). This CDR3 is built from 15 residues. Germline loops: CDR1 MNHEY, CDR2 SVGAGI. With 4 bases removed from V and 4 bases from J, the gap between germline ends came to 17 bases. The CDR3 is CASSSPSGGPYEQYF. DNA for the CDR3: TGTGCCAGCAGTTCCCCCAGCGGAGGGCCTTACGAGCAGTACTTC.

This clone has a single count. The chain couples TRBV18 to TRBJ2-3; D is possibly TRBD2 (6 bases). V gave up 8 bases and J gave up 2 bases, with 14 bases separating them. From germline, CDR1 is KGHSH and CDR2 LQKENI. The CDR3 spans 14 residues. The CDR3 loop is CASPGTGDTDTQYF. CDR3 in DNA: TGTGCCAGCCCGGGGACGGGAGACACAGATACGCAGTATTTT.

The table lists this clone with a few counts. This chain connects TRBV30 to TRBJ1-2; 7 nucleotides match TRBD1. The V and J ends lost 1 base and 7 bases, in that order; junction bases with no gene match: 0. The germline V gene has CDR1 GTSNPN and CDR2 SVGIG (reference sequence). This CDR3 contains 11 residues. The CDR3 DNA is TGTGCCTGGAGTGGGACAGGTGGCTACACCTTC. This gives the protein CAWSGTGGYTF.

Only one count was recorded for this clone. V usage is TRBV30 and J usage is TRBJ1-4; D possibly corresponds to TRBD1 (5 bases). CDR1 GTSNPN and CDR2 SVGIG come from the germline V gene (reference sequence). V lost 2 bases, J lost 7 bases, and 14 bases lay in between. The CDR3 covers 14 residues. In DNA form, the CDR3 reads TGTGCCTGGAGTCTGGGAGGGGTCGCTGAAAAACTGTTTTTT. This encodes CAWSLGGVAEKLFF.